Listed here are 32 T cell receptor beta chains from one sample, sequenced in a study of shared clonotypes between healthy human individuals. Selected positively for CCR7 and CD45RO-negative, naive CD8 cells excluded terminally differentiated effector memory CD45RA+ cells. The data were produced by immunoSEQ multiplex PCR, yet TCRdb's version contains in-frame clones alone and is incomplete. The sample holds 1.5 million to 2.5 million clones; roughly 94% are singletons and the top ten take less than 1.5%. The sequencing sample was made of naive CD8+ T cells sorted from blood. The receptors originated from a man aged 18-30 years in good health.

This CDR3 is CASSPFQSPNYGYTF. CDR3 sequence (DNA): TGCGCCAGCAGCCCCTTTCAGTCTCCTAACTATGGCTACACCTTC. The chain has TRBV4-3 and TRBJ1-2; D gene uncertain. This CDR3 has 15 residues. Per germline, CDR1 LGHNA and CDR2 YSLEER. Trimming removed 4 bases from V and 0 bases from J, with 12 bases in between.

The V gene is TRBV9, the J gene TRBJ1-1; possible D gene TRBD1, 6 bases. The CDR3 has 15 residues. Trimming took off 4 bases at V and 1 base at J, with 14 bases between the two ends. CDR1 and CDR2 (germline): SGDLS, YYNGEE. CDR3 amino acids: CASSSFGGPNTEAFF. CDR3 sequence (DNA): TGTGCCAGCAGCAGCTTTGGGGGGCCGAACACTGAAGCTTTCTTT.

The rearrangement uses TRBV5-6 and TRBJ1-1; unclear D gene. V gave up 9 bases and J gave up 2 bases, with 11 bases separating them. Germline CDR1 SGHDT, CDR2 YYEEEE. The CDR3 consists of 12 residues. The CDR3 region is CATDGDNTEAFF. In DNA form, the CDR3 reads TGTGCCACCGATGGGGATAACACTGAAGCTTTCTTT. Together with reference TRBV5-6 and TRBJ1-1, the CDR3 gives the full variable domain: DAGVTQSPTHLIKTRGQQVTLRCSPKSGHDTVSWYQQALGQGPQFIFQYYEEEERQRGNFPDRFSGHQFPNYSSELNVNALLLGDSALYLCATDGDNTEAFFGQGTRLTVV.

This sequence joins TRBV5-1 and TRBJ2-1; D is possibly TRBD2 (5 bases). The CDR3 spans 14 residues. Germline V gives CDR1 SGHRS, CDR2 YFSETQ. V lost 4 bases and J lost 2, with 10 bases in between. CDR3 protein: CASSDAGTYNEQFF. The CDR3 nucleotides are TGCGCCAGCAGCGACGCCGGGACCTACAATGAGCAGTTCTTC.

The CDR3 sequence: CAWSGGSSNQPQHF. The CDR3, as DNA: TGTGCCTGGAGTGGGGGATCTAGCAATCAGCCCCAGCATTTT. This chain links TRBV30 with TRBJ1-5, with no clear D. This CDR3 is built from 14 residues. Trimming shortened V by 1 base and J by 0 bases, and 7 bases separated the two germline ends. Germline V gene lookup returns CDR1 GTSNPN and CDR2 SVGIG (reference sequence).

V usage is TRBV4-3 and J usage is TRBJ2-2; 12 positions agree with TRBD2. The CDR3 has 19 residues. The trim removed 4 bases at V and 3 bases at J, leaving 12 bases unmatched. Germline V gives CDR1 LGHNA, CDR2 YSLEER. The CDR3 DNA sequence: TGCGCCAGCAGCCCTGAAATACTAGCGGGAGGCCTTGACACCGGGGAGCTGTTTTTT. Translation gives CASSPEILAGGLDTGELFF.

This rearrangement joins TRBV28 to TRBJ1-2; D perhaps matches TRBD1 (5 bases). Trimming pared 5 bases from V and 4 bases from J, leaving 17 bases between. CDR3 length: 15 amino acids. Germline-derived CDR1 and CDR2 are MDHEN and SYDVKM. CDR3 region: CASSPSVGASYGYTF. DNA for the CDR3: TGTGCCAGCAGTCCCAGTGTAGGGGCAAGCTATGGCTACACCTTC.

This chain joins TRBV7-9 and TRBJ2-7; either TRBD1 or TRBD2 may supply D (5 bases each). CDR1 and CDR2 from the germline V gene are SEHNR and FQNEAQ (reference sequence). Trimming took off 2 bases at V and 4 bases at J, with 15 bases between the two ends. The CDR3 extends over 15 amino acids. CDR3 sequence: CASSLSGLEGYEQYF. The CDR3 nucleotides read TGTGCCAGCAGCTTATCTGGCTTAGAGGGGTACGAGCAGTACTTC.

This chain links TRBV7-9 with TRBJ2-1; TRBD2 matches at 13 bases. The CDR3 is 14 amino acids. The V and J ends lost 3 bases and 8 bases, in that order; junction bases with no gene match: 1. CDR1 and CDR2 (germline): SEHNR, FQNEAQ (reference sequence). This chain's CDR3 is CASSLGLAGHEQFF. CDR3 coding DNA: TGTGCCAGCAGCTTGGGACTAGCGGGGCATGAGCAGTTCTTC.

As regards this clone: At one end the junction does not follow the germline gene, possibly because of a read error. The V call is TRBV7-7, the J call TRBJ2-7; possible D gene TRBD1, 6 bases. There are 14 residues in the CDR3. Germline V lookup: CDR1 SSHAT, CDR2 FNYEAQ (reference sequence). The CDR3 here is CASSLDSESYEQYF. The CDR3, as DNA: TGTGCTAGCAGCCTGGACAGCGAATCCTACGAGCAGTACTTC.

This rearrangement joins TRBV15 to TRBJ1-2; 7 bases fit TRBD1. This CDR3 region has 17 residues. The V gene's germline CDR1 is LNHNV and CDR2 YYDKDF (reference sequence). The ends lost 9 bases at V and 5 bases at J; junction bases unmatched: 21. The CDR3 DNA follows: TGTGCCACTCTTGCGGGGTTTACCGGGCAGGGGGTATATGGCTACACCTTC. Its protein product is CATLAGFTGQGVYGYTF.

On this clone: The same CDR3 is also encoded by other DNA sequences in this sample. The CDR3 here is CASSLDGGSSYNEQFF. The CDR3 DNA sequence: TGTGCCAGCAGCTTGGATGGCGGGAGCTCCTACAATGAGCAGTTCTTC. The V call is TRBV5-4, the J call TRBJ2-1; TRBD2 aligns across 7 bases. The length of the CDR3 is 16 residues. Germline CDR1 reads SGHNT; CDR2 reads YYREEE (reference sequence). The V gene end was trimmed by 0 bases and the J gene end by 0 bases; junction bases not matched to a gene: 3. The whole variable domain, remainder taken from reference TRBV5-4 and TRBJ2-1, is ETGVTQSPTHLIKTRGQQVTLRCSSQSGHNTVSWYQQALGQGPQFIFQYYREEENGRGNFPPRFSGLQFPNYSSELNVNALELDDSALYLCASSLDGGSSYNEQFFGPGTRLTVL.

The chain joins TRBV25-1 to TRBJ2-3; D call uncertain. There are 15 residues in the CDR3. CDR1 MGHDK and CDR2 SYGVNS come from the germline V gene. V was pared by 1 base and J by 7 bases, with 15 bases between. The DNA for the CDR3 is TGTGCCAGCAGTGAATTAACGAGGAAGGAGAATACGCAGTATTTT. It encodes CASSELTRKENTQYF.

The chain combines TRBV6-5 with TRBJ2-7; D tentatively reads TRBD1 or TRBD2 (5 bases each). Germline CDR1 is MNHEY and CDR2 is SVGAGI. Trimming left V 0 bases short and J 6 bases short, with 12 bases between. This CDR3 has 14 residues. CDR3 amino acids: CASSYSGPISEQYF. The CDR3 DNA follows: TGTGCCAGCAGTTACTCGGGACCGATCTCCGAGCAGTACTTC.

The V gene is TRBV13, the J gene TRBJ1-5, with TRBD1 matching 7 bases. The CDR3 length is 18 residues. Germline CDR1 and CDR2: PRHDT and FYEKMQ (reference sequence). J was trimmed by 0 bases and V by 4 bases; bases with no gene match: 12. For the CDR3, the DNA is TGTGCCAGCAGCTCCACCCGGGACAGCTACTATAGCAATCAGCCCCAGCATTTT. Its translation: CASSSTRDSYYSNQPQHF.

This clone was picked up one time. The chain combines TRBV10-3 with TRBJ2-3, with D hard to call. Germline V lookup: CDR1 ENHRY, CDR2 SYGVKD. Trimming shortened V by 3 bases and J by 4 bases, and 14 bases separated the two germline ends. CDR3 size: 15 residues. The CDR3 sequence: CAISDSGLSADTQYF. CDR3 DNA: TGTGCCATCAGTGACTCCGGTTTATCGGCAGATACGCAGTATTTT.

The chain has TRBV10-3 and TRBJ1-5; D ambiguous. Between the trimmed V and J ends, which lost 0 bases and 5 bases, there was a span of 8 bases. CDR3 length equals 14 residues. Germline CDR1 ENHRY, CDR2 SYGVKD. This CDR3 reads CAISESKGYQPQHF. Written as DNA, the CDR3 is TGTGCCATCAGTGAGTCGAAAGGATATCAGCCCCAGCATTTT.

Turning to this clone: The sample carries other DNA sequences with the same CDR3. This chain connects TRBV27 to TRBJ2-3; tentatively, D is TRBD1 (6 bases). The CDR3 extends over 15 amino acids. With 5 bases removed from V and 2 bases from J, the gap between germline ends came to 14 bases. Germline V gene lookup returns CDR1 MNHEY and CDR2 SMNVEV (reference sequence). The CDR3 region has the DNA TGTGCCAGCAGTCAATCCGGGACATCCACAGATACGCAGTATTTT. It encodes CASSQSGTSTDTQYF.

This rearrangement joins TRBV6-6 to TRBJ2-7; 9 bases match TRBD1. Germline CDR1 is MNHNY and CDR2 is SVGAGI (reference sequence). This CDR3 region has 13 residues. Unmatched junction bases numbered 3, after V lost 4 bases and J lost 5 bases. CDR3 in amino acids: CASSLDRGHEQYF. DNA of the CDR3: TGTGCCAGCAGTTTGGACAGGGGCCACGAGCAGTACTTC.

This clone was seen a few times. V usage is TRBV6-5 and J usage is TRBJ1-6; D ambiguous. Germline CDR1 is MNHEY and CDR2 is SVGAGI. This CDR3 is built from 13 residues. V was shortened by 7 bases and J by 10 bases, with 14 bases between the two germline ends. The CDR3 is CASTTSAGSPLHF. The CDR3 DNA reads TGTGCCAGCACCACCTCGGCGGGGTCACCCCTCCACTTT.

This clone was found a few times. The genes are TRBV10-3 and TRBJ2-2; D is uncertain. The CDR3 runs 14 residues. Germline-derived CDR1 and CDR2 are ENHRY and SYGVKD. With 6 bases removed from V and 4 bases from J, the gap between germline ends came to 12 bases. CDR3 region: CAIRQPLGTGELFF. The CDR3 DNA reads TGTGCCATCAGACAGCCTTTGGGCACCGGGGAGCTGTTTTTT.

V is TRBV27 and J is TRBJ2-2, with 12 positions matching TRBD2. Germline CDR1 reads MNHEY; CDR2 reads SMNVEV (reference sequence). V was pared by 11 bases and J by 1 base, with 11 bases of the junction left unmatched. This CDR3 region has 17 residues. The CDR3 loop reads CAGRARGLAGNTGELFF. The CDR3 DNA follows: TGTGCCGGACGTGCAAGGGGACTAGCGGGGAACACCGGGGAGCTGTTTTTT.

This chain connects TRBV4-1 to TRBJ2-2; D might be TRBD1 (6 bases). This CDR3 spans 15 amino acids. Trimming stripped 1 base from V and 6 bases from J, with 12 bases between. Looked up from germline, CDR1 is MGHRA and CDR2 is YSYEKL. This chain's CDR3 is CASSQGGLRAGELFF. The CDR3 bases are TGCGCCAGCAGCCAAGGGGGGCTTAGGGCCGGGGAGCTGTTTTTT.

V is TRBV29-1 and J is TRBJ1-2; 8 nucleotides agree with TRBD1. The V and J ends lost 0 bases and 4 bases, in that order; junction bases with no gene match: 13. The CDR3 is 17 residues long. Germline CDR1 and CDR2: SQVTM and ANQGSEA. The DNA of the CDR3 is TGCAGCGTTGAAGAGGCCCGATCCGGACAGGGCAGCTATGGCTACACCTTC. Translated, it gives CSVEEARSGQGSYGYTF.

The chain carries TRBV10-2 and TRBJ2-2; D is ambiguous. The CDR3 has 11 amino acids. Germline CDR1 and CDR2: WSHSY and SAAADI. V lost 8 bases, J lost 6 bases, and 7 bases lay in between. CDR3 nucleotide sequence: TGCGCCAGCGAGCAAGCCGGGGAGCTGTTTTTT. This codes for CASEQAGELFF.

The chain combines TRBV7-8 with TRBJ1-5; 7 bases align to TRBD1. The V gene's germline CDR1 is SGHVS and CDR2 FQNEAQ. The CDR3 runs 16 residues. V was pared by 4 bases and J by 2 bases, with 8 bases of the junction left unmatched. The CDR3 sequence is CASSSGTVVGNQPQHF. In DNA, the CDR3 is TGTGCCAGCAGCTCTGGGACAGTTGTTGGCAATCAGCCCCAGCATTTT. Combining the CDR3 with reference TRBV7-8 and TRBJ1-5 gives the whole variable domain GAGVSQSPRYKVAKRGQDVALRCDPISGHVSLFWYQQALGQGPEFLTYFQNEAQLDKSGLPSDRFFAERPEGSVSTLKIQRTQQEDSAVYLCASSSGTVVGNQPQHFGDGTRLSIL.

The CDR3 loop is CASSLITGGAKNIQYF. In DNA, the CDR3 is TGCGCCAGCAGCTTGATCACAGGCGGGGCCAAAAACATTCAGTACTTC. The chain joins TRBV5-1 to TRBJ2-4; D possibly matches TRBD1 or TRBD2 (5 bases each). The germline V gene encodes CDR1 SGHRS and CDR2 YFSETQ. The V and J ends lost 1 base and 1 base respectively, with 12 bases between them. The CDR3 totals 16 residues.

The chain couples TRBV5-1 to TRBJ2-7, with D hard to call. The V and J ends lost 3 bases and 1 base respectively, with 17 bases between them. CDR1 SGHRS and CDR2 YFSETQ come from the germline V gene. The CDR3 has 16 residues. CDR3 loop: CASSSNLKTQSYEQYF. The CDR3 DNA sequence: TGCGCCAGCAGCTCCAACCTCAAAACACAATCCTACGAGCAGTACTTC. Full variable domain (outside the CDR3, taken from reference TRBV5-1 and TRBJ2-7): KAGVTQTPRYLIKTRGQQVTLSCSPISGHRSVSWYQQTPGQGLQFLFEYFSETQRNKGNFPGRFSGRQFSNSRSEMNVSTLELGDSALYLCASSSNLKTQSYEQYFGPGTRLTVT.

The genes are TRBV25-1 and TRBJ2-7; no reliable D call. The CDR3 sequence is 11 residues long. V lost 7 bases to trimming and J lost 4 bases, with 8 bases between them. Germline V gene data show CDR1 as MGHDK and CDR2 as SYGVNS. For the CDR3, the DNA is TGTGCCAGCAAGTACGGTTACGAGCAGTACTTC. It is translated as CASKYGYEQYF.

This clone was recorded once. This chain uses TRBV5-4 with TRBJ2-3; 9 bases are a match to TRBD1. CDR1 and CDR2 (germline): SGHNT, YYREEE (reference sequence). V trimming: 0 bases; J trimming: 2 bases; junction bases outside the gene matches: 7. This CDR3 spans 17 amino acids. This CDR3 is CASSLGPGQGITDTQYF. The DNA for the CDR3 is TGTGCCAGCAGCTTGGGGCCGGGACAGGGTATCACAGATACGCAGTATTTT.

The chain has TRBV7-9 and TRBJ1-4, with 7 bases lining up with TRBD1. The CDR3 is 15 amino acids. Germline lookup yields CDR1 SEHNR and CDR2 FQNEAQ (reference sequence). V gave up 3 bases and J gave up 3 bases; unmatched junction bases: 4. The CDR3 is CASSFDRAANEKLFF. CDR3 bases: TGTGCCAGCAGCTTCGACAGGGCGGCTAATGAAAAACTGTTTTTT.

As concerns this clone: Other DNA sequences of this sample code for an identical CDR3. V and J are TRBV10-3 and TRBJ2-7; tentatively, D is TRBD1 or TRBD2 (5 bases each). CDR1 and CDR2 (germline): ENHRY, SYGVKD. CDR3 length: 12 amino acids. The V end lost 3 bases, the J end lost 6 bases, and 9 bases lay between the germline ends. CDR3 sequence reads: CAISESGAEQYF. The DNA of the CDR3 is TGTGCCATCAGTGAATCCGGGGCCGAGCAGTACTTC.